A single sample gave rise to the 27 T cell receptor beta chains below, sequenced in a study of T-cell reconstitution after alpha-beta-depleted transplantation in children. Unique molecular identifiers were incorporated when the TCRbeta library was constructed. TCRdb re-analysed the PCR reads in MiXCR, keeping a single row per CDR3 protein. The profile shows about 500,000 distinct CDR3 sequences, approximately 29% of them singletons. The material was PBMCs from the stem cell graft donor, obtained from the stem cell graft. These receptors all come from a human donor who donated a stem cell graft to a child with aplastic anemia.

The table lists this clonotype with a count of one. The chain couples TRBV12-3 or TRBV12-4 to TRBJ1-4; D ambiguous. This CDR3 has 13 residues. V was clipped by 3 bases and J by 2 bases, with 4 bases between them. Here the CDR3 reads CASSFSTNEKLFF. As DNA, the CDR3 is TGTGCCAGCAGTTTTTCGACTAATGAAAAACTGTTTTTT.

The chain couples TRBV2 to TRBJ2-1; 13 bases are a match to TRBD2. V shed 5 bases, J shed 2 bases, and the junction held 6 bases outside the gene matches. This CDR3 has 17 residues. Germline CDR1 is SNHLY and CDR2 is FYNNEI. The CDR3 loop is CASSLHGTSGTYNEQFF. DNA for the CDR3: TGTGCCAGCAGTCTCCACGGGACTAGCGGGACCTACAATGAGCAGTTCTTC.

The chain recombines TRBV5-6 with TRBJ2-7; D remains unclear. V was trimmed by 0 bases and J by 7 bases, leaving 14 bases between them. This CDR3 is 14 amino acids long. Germline loops: CDR1 SGHDT, CDR2 YYEEEE. The CDR3 spells CASSLGGGYLEQYV. CDR3 coding DNA: TGTGCCAGCAGCTTGGGCGGCGGTTACTTAGAGCAGTACGTC.

This rearrangement joins TRBV7-2 to TRBJ2-7, with TRBD1 as a possible D gene (5 bases). This CDR3 contains 14 residues. The germline V and J ends were trimmed by 1 base and 9 bases, with 16 bases remaining between them. CDR1 SGHTA and CDR2 FQGNSA come from the germline V gene. CDR3 nucleotides: TGTGCCAGCAGCTTAGTAGGGGATCCCCCAGGGCAGTACTTC. Protein: CASSLVGDPPGQYF.

The chain uses TRBV27 and TRBJ1-1; the match to TRBD1 covers 8 bases. The CDR3 consists of 15 residues. Trimming removed 5 bases from V and 3 bases from J; junction bases left unmatched: 8. CDR1 and CDR2 from the germline V gene are MNHEY and SMNVEV (reference sequence). The CDR3 loop is CASSPRTGKYTEAFF. The CDR3 nucleotides read TGTGCCAGCAGTCCTCGGACAGGGAAATACACTGAAGCTTTCTTT.

This chain uses TRBV12-3 or TRBV12-4 with TRBJ1-2; 7 bases are a match to TRBD1. The CDR3 runs 16 residues. The ends lost 4 bases at V and 4 bases at J; junction bases unmatched: 12. The CDR3 region has the DNA TGTGCCAGCAGTTCGACTAGCCGGGACAGTACCTATGGCTACACCTTC. This encodes CASSSTSRDSTYGYTF.

This clonotype was counted only a few times. V gene TRBV7-9 combines with J gene TRBJ1-4; perhaps TRBD1 as D (6 bases). This CDR3 comprises 14 residues. The ends were cut back, 6 bases at V and 4 bases at J, with 12 bases in the middle. CDR1 is SEHNR, CDR2 FQNEAQ, per germline (reference sequence). The CDR3 DNA reads TGTGCCAGCAGTTCCGAGGACAGTAATGAAAAACTGTTTTTT. The encoded protein is CASSSEDSNEKLFF.

The chain uses TRBV28 and TRBJ1-4; a weak D match, TRBD1 (5 bases). The CDR3 has 13 residues. Trimming cost V 6 bases and J 3 bases, with 8 bases left between them. Germline CDR1 MDHEN, CDR2 SYDVKM. Written as DNA, the CDR3 is TGTGCCAGCAGAGGGGACGCTAATGAAAAACTGTTTTTT. Translated: CASRGDANEKLFF.

V usage is TRBV12-3 or TRBV12-4 and J usage is TRBJ1-5, with D unclear. The CDR3 is 13 residues long. V gave up 4 bases and J gave up 7 bases, with 11 bases separating them. The CDR3 reads CASSSALSQPQHF. In DNA, the CDR3 is TGTGCCAGCAGTTCGGCCCTATCACAGCCCCAGCATTTT.

The chain links TRBV13 to TRBJ1-4; D gene unclear. This CDR3 spans 16 amino acids. V lost 5 bases to trimming and J lost 8 bases, with 21 bases between them. From germline, CDR1 is PRHDT and CDR2 FYEKMQ (reference sequence). CDR3: CASSEDRHGEREKLFF. Here the CDR3 DNA reads TGTGCCAGCAGCGAAGACCGACACGGGGAAAGGGAAAAACTGTTTTTT.

This clonotype was recorded once. A read error may account for a junction end that differs from germline. The V gene is TRBV4-3, the J gene TRBJ1-4; unclear D gene. This CDR3 has 15 amino acids. Germline CDR1 reads LGHNA; CDR2 reads YSLEER. The CDR3 DNA follows: TGCGCCAGCAGCCAAGATAAACGGAACTGGGAAACACTGTTTTTT. Its protein product is CASSQDKRNWETLFF.

This clonotype came up a few times. The rearrangement joins TRBV28 to TRBJ2-5, with a possible D match to TRBD2 (6 bases). The germline V and J ends were trimmed by 6 bases and 1 base, with 15 bases remaining between them. The CDR3 consists of 15 residues. The germline V gene encodes CDR1 MDHEN and CDR2 SYDVKM. The DNA for the CDR3 is TGTGCCAGCAGCTCTCTAGCGTACATCCAAGAGACCCAGTACTTC. This translates into CASSSLAYIQETQYF. Combining the CDR3 with reference TRBV28 and TRBJ2-5 gives the whole variable domain DVKVTQSSRYLVKRTGEKVFLECVQDMDHENMFWYRQDPGLGLRLIYFSYDVKMKEKGDIPEGYSVSREKKERFSLILESASTNQTSMYLCASSSLAYIQETQYFGPGTRLLVL.

This clonotype was observed a single time. V and J are TRBV29-1 and TRBJ2-1; the D gene is possibly TRBD2 (6 bases). The CDR3 is made up of 14 amino acids. Germline V CDR1 and CDR2: SQVTM, ANQGSEA. V was pared by 4 bases and J by 7 bases, with 17 bases between. CDR3 bases: TGCAGCGTTGCCCCAGCAAGGAGCGGGAATGAGCAGTTCTTC. Translated, it gives CSVAPARSGNEQFF.

The CDR3 coding sequence is TGTGCCTGGAGTGTAGTAATAGACAGGGTTCGAACAGATACGCAGTATTTT. It yields the protein CAWSVVIDRVRTDTQYF. The rearrangement joins TRBV30 to TRBJ2-3; 7 nucleotides match TRBD1. Trimming at V came to 0 bases and at J to 3 bases, leaving 12 bases not matched to a gene. CDR1 GTSNPN and CDR2 SVGIG come from the germline V gene (reference sequence). The CDR3 contains 17 residues.

In its sample, this clonotype was seen a few times. The V call is TRBV7-2, the J call TRBJ2-1; D uncertain. Per the germline V gene, CDR1 is SGHTA and CDR2 is FQGNSA. The CDR3 has 16 amino acids. V gave up 2 bases and J gave up 0 bases, with 11 bases separating them. Here the CDR3 reads CASSLFADSSYNEQFF. The CDR3 DNA is TGTGCCAGCAGCTTATTCGCGGATAGCTCCTACAATGAGCAGTTCTTC. Full variable domain (outside the CDR3, taken from reference TRBV7-2 and TRBJ2-1): GAGVSQSPSNKVTEKGKDVELRCDPISGHTALYWYRQSLGQGLEFLIYFQGNSAPDKSGLPSDRFSAERTGGSVSTLTIQRTQQEDSAVYLCASSLFADSSYNEQFFGPGTRLTVL.

V and J are TRBV11-2 and TRBJ2-5; weak D call: TRBD2 (6 bases). Germline-derived CDR1 and CDR2 are SGHAT and FQNNGV. The V and J ends lost 2 bases and 5 bases respectively, with 24 bases between them. The CDR3 runs to 18 residues. CDR3 bases: TGTGCCAGCAGCTTAATGGTAGCGGCCGGTTCGCGGTTTGAGACCCAGTACTTC. This codes for CASSLMVAAGSRFETQYF.

The chain employs TRBV12-3 or TRBV12-4 and TRBJ1-4; no reliable D call. The V gene lost 3 bases and the J gene lost 1 base, with 9 bases spanning the gap. The CDR3 spans 15 residues. CDR3 loop: CASSLVWGTNEKLFF. Written as DNA, the CDR3 is TGTGCCAGCAGTTTGGTATGGGGAACTAATGAAAAACTGTTTTTT.

The chain is built from TRBV2 and TRBJ1-5, with 11 bases that match TRBD1. The CDR3 length is 13 residues. Germline CDR1 and CDR2: SNHLY and FYNNEI. After removal of 5 bases from V and 8 bases from J, the junction contained 2 bases not matched to a gene. This CDR3 is CASSRTGGEPQHF. As DNA, the CDR3 is TGTGCCAGCAGTCGGACAGGGGGCGAGCCCCAGCATTTT.

CDR3 sequence reads: CSASNRAGAEKLFF. Written as DNA, the CDR3 is TGCAGTGCTAGTAACAGGGCGGGGGCTGAAAAACTGTTTTTT. J is TRBJ1-4 and V is TRBV20-1; D possibly corresponds to TRBD1 (6 bases). CDR1 and CDR2 from the germline V gene are DFQATT and SNEGSKA (reference sequence). The CDR3 runs to 14 residues. V lost 3 bases and J 7 bases, leaving 15 bases between the germline ends.

This clonotype was detected a few times. The V call is TRBV10-2, the J call TRBJ1-5; 7 nucleotides match TRBD1. Per germline, CDR1 WSHSY and CDR2 SAAADI. CDR3 size: 13 residues. Germline trimming cut 4 bases from V and 4 bases from J; bases unmatched to any gene: 1. The CDR3 region has the DNA TGCGCCAGCAGTGTGGGACAGAATCAGCCCCAGCATTTT. As protein: CASSVGQNQPQHF.

There are a few counts of this clonotype. V and J are TRBV18 and TRBJ2-1, with D maybe TRBD1 (5 bases). The germline V gene has CDR1 KGHSH and CDR2 LQKENI. Trimming left V 5 bases short and J 8 bases short, with 10 bases between. The CDR3 has 12 residues. The CDR3: CASSGAGYEQFF. The CDR3 bases are TGTGCCAGCTCAGGGGCAGGGTATGAGCAGTTCTTC.

V usage is TRBV20-1 and J usage is TRBJ2-5; D unclear. The germline V gene encodes CDR1 DFQATT and CDR2 SNEGSKA (reference sequence). V was shortened by 6 bases and J by 2 bases, with 4 bases between the two germline ends. There are 10 residues in the CDR3. Written as DNA, the CDR3 is TGCAGTGCCGGACAAGAGACCCAGTACTTC. Protein product: CSAGQETQYF.

V is TRBV20-1 and J is TRBJ1-5; perhaps TRBD1 as D (6 bases). The CDR3 length is 15 residues. Germline V gene data show CDR1 as DFQATT and CDR2 as SNEGSKA (reference sequence). V was trimmed by 6 bases and J by 0 bases, leaving 15 bases between them. Here the CDR3 DNA reads TGCAGTGCAATCTCTGGACAGTCTAGCAATCAGCCCCAGCATTTT. It specifies CSAISGQSSNQPQHF.

This chain links TRBV5-5 with TRBJ2-5; possibly TRBD2 for D (6 bases). The CDR3 spans 14 residues. Germline-derived CDR1 and CDR2 are SGHKS and YYEKEE (reference sequence). The ends were cut back, 8 bases at V and 1 base at J, with 15 bases in the middle. CDR3 region: CASTVGGTQETQYF. CDR3 DNA: TGTGCCAGTACGGTTGGCGGGACCCAAGAGACCCAGTACTTC.

The chain uses TRBV5-6 and TRBJ2-5; 7 nucleotides align to TRBD2. The germline gives CDR1 SGHDT, CDR2 YYEEEE. This CDR3 has 14 amino acids. After removal of 5 bases from V and 3 bases from J, the junction contained 7 bases not matched to a gene. CDR3 sequence: CASRQTSWEETQYF. In nucleotides, the CDR3 is TGTGCCAGCAGACAGACTAGCTGGGAAGAGACCCAGTACTTC.

J is TRBJ2-5 and V is TRBV12-3 or TRBV12-4; D assignment may be TRBD1 or TRBD2 (5 bases each). There are 15 residues in the CDR3. V was shortened by 5 bases and J by 2 bases, with 15 bases between the two germline ends. The CDR3 spells CASSPPGAAQETQYF. The CDR3 DNA reads TGTGCCAGCAGTCCCCCCGGGGCGGCTCAAGAGACCCAGTACTTC.

The chain is built from TRBV4-1 and TRBJ2-2; the match to TRBD2 covers 11 bases. The CDR3 loop spans 16 amino acids. Per the germline V gene, CDR1 is MGHRA and CDR2 is YSYEKL. The junction had 7 bases not matched to a gene; V was cut back by 4 bases and J by 6 bases. Here the CDR3 DNA reads TGCGCCAGCAGCCCCACTAGCGGGAGACGGTCCGGGGAGCTGTTTTTT. It encodes CASSPTSGRRSGELFF.